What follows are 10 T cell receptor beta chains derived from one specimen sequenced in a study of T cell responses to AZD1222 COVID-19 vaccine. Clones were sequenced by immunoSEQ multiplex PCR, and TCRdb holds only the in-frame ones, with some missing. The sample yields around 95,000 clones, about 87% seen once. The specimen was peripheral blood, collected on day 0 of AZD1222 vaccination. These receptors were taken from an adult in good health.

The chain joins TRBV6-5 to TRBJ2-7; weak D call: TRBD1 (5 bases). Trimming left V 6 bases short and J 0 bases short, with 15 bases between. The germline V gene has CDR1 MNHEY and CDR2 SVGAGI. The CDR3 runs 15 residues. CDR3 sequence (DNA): TGTGCCAGCAGGCCGACAGCCTTGAGCTCCTACGAGCAGTACTTC. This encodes CASRPTALSSYEQYF.

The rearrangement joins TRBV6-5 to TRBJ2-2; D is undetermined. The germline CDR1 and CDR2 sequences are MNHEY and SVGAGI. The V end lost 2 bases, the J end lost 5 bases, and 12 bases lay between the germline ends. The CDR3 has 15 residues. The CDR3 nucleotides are TGTGCCAGCAGTTACGAAGGTTCTAGAACCGGGGAGCTGTTTTTT. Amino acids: CASSYEGSRTGELFF.

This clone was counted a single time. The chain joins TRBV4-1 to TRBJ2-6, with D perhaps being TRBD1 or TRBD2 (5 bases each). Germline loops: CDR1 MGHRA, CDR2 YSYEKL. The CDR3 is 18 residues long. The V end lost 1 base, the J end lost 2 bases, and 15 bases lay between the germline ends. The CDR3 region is CASSQGVGEIAGANVLTF. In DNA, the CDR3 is TGCGCCAGCAGCCAAGGGGTAGGGGAGATCGCTGGGGCCAACGTCCTGACTTTC.

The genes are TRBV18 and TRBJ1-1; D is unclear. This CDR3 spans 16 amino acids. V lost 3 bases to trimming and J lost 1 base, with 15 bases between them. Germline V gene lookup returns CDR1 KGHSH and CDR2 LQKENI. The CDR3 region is CASSPPTLTRNTEAFF. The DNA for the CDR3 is TGTGCCAGCTCACCGCCAACCTTAACTCGGAACACTGAAGCTTTCTTT.

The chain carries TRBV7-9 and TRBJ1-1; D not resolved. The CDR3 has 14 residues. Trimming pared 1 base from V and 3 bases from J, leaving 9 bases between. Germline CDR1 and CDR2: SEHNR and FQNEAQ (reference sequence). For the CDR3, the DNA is TGTGCCAGCAGCTTAGGGGAGAGGGACACTGAAGCTTTCTTT. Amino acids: CASSLGERDTEAFF.

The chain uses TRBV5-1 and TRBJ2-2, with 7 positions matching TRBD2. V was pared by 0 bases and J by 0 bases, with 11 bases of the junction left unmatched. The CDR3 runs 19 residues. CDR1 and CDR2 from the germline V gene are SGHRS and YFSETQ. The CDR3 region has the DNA TGCGCCAGCAGCTTGGCGGGTCCTTGGGGGGGAGCGAACACCGGGGAGCTGTTTTTT. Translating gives CASSLAGPWGGANTGELFF.

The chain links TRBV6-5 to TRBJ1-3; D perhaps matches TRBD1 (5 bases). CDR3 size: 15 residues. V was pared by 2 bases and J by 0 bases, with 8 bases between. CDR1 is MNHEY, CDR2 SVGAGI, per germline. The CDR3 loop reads CASSYQGNSGNTIYF. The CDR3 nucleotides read TGTGCCAGCAGTTACCAGGGCAACTCTGGAAACACCATATATTTT.

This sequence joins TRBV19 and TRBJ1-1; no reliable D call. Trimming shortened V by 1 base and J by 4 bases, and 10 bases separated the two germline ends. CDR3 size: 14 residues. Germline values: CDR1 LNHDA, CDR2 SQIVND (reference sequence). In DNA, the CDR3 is TGTGCCAGTAGTATAGGCCCCCAGAGCACTGAAGCTTTCTTT. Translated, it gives CASSIGPQSTEAFF.

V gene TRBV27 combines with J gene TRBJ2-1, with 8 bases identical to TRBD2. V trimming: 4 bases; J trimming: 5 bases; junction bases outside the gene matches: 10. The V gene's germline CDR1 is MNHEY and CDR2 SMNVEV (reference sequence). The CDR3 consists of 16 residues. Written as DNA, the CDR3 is TGTGCCAGCAGTTCCCATGGCACTAGCGGAAACAATGAGCAGTTCTTC. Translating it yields CASSSHGTSGNNEQFF.

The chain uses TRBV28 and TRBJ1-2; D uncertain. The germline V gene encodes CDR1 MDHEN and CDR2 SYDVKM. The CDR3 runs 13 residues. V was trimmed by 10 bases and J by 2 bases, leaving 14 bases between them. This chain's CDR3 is CATISATNYGYTF. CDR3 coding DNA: TGTGCCACCATCTCAGCGACCAACTATGGCTACACCTTC.